This T cell receptor (beta chain) emerged from a study of beta chain features in type 1 diabetes. Study-level information: Researchers looked at 85 million to 110 million sorted cells across all samples. Regarding the study as a whole: People with Type 1 diabetes carried modestly yet significantly shorter TCRB CDR3s in all four CD4+ subsets. PCR might preferentially amplify shorter templates, equally in patients and controls.

Expressed TCRB transcripts got sequenced, as all isolated RNA was reverse transcribed. Here immunoSEQ multiplex PCR was the method, and the copy in TCRdb shows in-frame clones only, minus some. The sample has about 140,000 clones; 9% to 10% are singletons. Regarding this clone: Its antigen is unidentified.

V dropped 5 bases and J dropped 7 bases, with 12 bases sitting between them. The CDR3 extends over 13 amino acids. Germline V gene data show CDR1 as SGHTA and CDR2 as FQGNSA. The chain links TRBV7-2 to TRBJ1-5; D is unclear. Sequencing was carried out using central memory CD4+ T cells from blood. The receptor comes from a woman between 40 and 50 years old in good health. Here the CDR3 reads CASSSGVRQPQHF. CDR3 bases: TGTGCCAGCAGCAGCGGGGTTCGGCAGCCCCAGCATTTT.